This TCR beta chain was found in a study of blood T cell repertoires in COVID-19. The germline CDR1 and CDR2 sequences are SGHNT and YYREEE (reference sequence). CDR3 length: 14 amino acids. V was clipped by 2 bases and J by 4 bases, with 12 bases between them. Some clones are missing from TCRdb's copy, which holds only in-frame ones; the method was immunoSEQ multiplex PCR. The sample shows some 100,000 clones, about 86% of them seen only once. The J gene is TRBJ1-1, the V gene TRBV5-4; perhaps TRBD1 as D (5 bases). The sequence was obtained from a woman between 65 and 79 years old with acute or convalescent COVID-19. The specimen sequenced was peripheral blood. The DNA for the CDR3 is TGTGCCAGCAGCTTCTTTGCCGGGGGCACTGAAGCTTTCTTT. It encodes CASSFFAGGTEAFF.